Given below is one TCR beta chain in context. The antigen remains unidentified. The data originate from a study of vaccination and CD4 T cells after COVID-19. At the level of the study: Six men and four women formed the convalescents, two being Hispanic. Post-diagnosis, post-COVID samples were collected after a median around 100 days, ranging 35 to 161. Study-level results: Within convalescent individuals, 304 out of 307 vaccine-specific clones proved to be spike mono-reactive.

Sequenced with the Oncomine TCR Beta short-read assay was DNA taken from cultured CD4+ T cells. MiXCR was run by TCRdb on the PCR reads, yielding one entry per CDR3 protein. The table has just over 15,000 distinct CDR3 sequences, roughly three fifths seen once; the top ten hold approximately 12%. The CDR3 loop spans 14 amino acids. Germline lookup yields CDR1 SGHTA and CDR2 FQGTGA. Trimming took 3 bases from V and 8 from J; bases not matched to a gene: 7. This sample's treatment: roughly 11-day PBMC culture with coronavirus spike peptide pools or control peptides (ViraFEST assay). Sequenced input: CD4+ T cells from blood, cultured in vitro. The chain uses TRBV7-3 and TRBJ2-1; 7 bases agree with TRBD1. This sequence originates from a human donor who had recovered from COVID-19. The CDR3, as DNA: TGTGCCAGCAGCTTGGTGACAGGGACGGATGAGCAGTTCTTC. It codes for CASSLVTGTDEQFF.